The present T cell receptor (beta chain) was sequenced within a study of blood T cell repertoires in COVID-19. Trimming removed 4 bases at V and 0 bases at J, with 7 bases between. Per germline, CDR1 GTSNPN and CDR2 SVGIG (reference sequence). CDR3 length equals 13 residues. The repertoire was sequenced with immunoSEQ multiplex PCR; TCRdb's copy has only in-frame clones and lacks some. The table has some 430,000 clones, less than 95% seen once. Sequencing used PBMCs or T cells enriched from blood (not recorded which). This TCR came from a man younger than 30 who had recovered from COVID-19. The genes are TRBV30 and TRBJ1-3; D is perhaps TRBD1 (5 bases). CDR3 nucleotide sequence: TGTGCCTGGATCAGGGACTCTGGAAACACCATATATTTT. It specifies CAWIRDSGNTIYF.